This T cell receptor beta chain was documented in a study of blood T cell repertoires in COVID-19. Study-wide background: Some COVID-19 samples were acute and others convalescent; all came from the United States, Italy and Spain.

Authors' data handling: Estimated nucleated cell counts came from reference gene primer amplification. Repertoires were generated with immunoSEQ multiplex PCR, while TCRdb's copy carries only in-frame clones and drops some. Clone size and the V and J calls come from that table; the DNA yielded D and trimming. The data hold about 170,000 clones, with roughly 85% observed a single time. V was shortened by 2 bases and J by 1 base, with 9 bases between the two germline ends. This CDR3 is 15 amino acids long. Germline CDR1 and CDR2: LNHDA and SQIVND (reference sequence). Remarks on this clone: Distinct nucleotide sequences in the sample also encode this CDR3.

The clonotype originates from a woman older than 75 with active or convalescent COVID-19. V usage is TRBV19 and J usage is TRBJ1-5; D call uncertain. Specimen: peripheral blood. Here the CDR3 reads CASSIQAGSNQPQHF. In nucleotides, the CDR3 is TGTGCCAGTAGTATACAGGCGGGGAGCAATCAGCCCCAGCATTTT.